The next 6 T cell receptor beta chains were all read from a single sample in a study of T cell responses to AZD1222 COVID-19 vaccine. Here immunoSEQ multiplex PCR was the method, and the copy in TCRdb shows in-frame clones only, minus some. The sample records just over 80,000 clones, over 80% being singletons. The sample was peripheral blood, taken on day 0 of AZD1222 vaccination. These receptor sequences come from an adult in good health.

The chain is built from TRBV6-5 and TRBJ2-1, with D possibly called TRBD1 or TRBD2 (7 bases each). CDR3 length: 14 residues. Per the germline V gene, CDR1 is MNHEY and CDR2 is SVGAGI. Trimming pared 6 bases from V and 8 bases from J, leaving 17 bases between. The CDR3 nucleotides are TGTGCCAGCAGCCAGGGAGGGGGCATCCATGAGCAGTTCTTC. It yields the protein CASSQGGGIHEQFF.

CDR3 sequence (DNA): TGTGCCATCAGTGAACGACAGGGTACGAATGAAAAACTGTTTTTT. Its protein product is CAISERQGTNEKLFF. This chain links TRBV10-3 with TRBJ1-4, with 7 positions matching TRBD1. The CDR3 has 15 amino acids. Germline CDR1 is ENHRY and CDR2 is SYGVKD. Germline trimming cut 3 bases from V and 5 bases from J; bases unmatched to any gene: 6.

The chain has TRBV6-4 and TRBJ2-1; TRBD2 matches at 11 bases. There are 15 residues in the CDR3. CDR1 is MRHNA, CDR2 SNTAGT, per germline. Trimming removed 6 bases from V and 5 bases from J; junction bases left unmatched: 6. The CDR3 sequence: CASRILAGGDNEQFF. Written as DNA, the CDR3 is TGTGCCAGCAGAATCCTAGCGGGGGGCGACAATGAGCAGTTCTTC.

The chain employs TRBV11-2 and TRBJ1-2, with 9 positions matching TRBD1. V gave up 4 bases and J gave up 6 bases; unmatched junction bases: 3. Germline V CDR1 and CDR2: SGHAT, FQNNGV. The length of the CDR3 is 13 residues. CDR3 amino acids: CASSYTGGHGYTF. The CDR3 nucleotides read TGTGCCAGCAGCTATACAGGGGGCCATGGCTACACCTTC.

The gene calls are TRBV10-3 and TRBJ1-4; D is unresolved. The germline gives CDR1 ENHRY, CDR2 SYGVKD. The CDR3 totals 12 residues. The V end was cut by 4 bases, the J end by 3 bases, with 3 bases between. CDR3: CAISASNEKLFF. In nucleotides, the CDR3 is TGTGCCATCAGTGCCTCTAATGAAAAACTGTTTTTT.

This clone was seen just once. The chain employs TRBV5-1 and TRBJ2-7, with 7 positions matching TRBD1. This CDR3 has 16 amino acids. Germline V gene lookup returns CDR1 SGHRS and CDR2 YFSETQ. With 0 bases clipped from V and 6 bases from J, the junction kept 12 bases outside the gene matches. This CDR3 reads CASSLGSGAGGSEQYF. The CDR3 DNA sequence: TGCGCCAGCAGCTTGGGGTCTGGGGCAGGGGGTTCCGAGCAGTACTTC.